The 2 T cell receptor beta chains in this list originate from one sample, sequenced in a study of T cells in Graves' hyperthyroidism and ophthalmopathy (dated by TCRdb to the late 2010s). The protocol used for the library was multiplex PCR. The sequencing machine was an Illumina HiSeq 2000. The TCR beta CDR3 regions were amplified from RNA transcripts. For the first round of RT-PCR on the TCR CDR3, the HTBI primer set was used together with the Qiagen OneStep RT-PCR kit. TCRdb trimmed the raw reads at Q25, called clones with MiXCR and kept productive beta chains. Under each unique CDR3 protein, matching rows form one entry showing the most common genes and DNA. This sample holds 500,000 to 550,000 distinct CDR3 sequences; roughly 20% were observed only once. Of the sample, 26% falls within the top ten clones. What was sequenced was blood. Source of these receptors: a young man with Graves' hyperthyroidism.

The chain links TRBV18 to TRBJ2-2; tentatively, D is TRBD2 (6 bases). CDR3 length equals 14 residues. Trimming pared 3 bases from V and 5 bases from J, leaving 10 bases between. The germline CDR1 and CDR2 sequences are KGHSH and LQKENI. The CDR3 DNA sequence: TGTGCCAGCTCACCGAGCGGGTCGACCGGGGAGCTGTTTTTT. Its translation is CASSPSGSTGELFF.

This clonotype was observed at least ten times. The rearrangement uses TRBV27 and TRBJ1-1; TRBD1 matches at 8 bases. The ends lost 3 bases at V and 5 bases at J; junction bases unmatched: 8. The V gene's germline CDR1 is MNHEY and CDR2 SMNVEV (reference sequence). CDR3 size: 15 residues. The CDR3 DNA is TGTGCCAGCAGTTTTTCAGGGGGCGCAGGAACTGAAGCTTTCTTT. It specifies CASSFSGGAGTEAFF.